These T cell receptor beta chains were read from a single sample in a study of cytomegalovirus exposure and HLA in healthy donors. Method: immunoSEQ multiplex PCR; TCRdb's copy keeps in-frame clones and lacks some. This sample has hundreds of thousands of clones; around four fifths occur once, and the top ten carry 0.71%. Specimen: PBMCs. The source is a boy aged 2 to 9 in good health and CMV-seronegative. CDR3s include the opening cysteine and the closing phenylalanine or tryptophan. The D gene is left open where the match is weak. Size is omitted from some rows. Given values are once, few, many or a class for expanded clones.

CDR3 DNA: TGTGCCAGCAGCTTATTGGGACAGCCAGATGGCTACACCTTC
CDR3 protein: CASSLLGQPDGYTF
D gene: TRBD1
J gene: TRBJ1-2
clone size: .
V gene: TRBV13

CDR3 DNA: TGTGCCAGCAGTTTAGGGACTAGCGGGAAAGAGACCCAGTACTTC
CDR3 protein: CASSLGTSGKETQYF
D gene: TRBD2
J gene: TRBJ2-5
clone size: .
V gene: TRBV27

CDR3 DNA: TGTGCCAGCAGTTTCGGGCAGGGACTAGATACGCAGTATTTT
CDR3 protein: CASSFGQGLDTQYF
D gene: .
J gene: TRBJ2-3
clone size: .
V gene: TRBV27

CDR3 DNA: TGTGCCAGCGCACGGCAAGAGACCCAGTACTTC
CDR3 protein: CASARQETQYF
D gene: .
J gene: TRBJ2-5
clone size: .
V gene: TRBV2

CDR3 DNA: TGTGCCAGCAGCTTAGAAGTCAGTCCCCGTGAGACCCAGTACTTC
CDR3 protein: CASSLEVSPRETQYF
D gene: .
J gene: TRBJ2-5
clone size: .
V gene: TRBV5-4

CDR3 DNA: TGTGCCAGTAGTCCGAGAGGGCGGGAATATGGCTACACCTTC
CDR3 protein: CASSPRGREYGYTF
D gene: .
J gene: TRBJ1-2
clone size: .
V gene: TRBV19

CDR3 DNA: TGCGCCAGCAGCTTGATGGACGGGTCGGGGGGGGGCGACTATGGCTACACCTTC
CDR3 protein: CASSLMDGSGGGDYGYTF
D gene: .
J gene: TRBJ1-2
clone size: .
V gene: TRBV5-1

CDR3 DNA: TGTGCCAGCAGTGGGGCCCTGGGGGGGAGCACCGGGGAGCTGTTTTTT
CDR3 protein: CASSGALGGSTGELFF
D gene: TRBD2
J gene: TRBJ2-2
clone size: .
V gene: TRBV6-1

CDR3 DNA: TGTGCCAGCAGCGACGACTACATCCCCTACAATGAGCAGTTCTTC
CDR3 protein: CASSDDYIPYNEQFF
D gene: .
J gene: TRBJ2-1
clone size: .
V gene: TRBV9

CDR3 DNA: TGTGCCATCGTTGAGGGACAGGGATTCACTGAAGCTTTCTTT
CDR3 protein: CAIVEGQGFTEAFF
D gene: TRBD1
J gene: TRBJ1-1
clone size: .
V gene: TRBV10-3

CDR3 DNA: TGTGCCAGCAGACCCGGACAGGCTTTTGCAACTAATGAAAAACTGTTTTTT
CDR3 protein: CASRPGQAFATNEKLFF
D gene: TRBD1
J gene: TRBJ1-4
clone size: .
V gene: TRBV5-8

CDR3 DNA: TGTGCCAGCAGCTTGGGGCCGGGGGGGCCTCAAAACGAGCAGTACTTC
CDR3 protein: CASSLGPGGPQNEQYF
D gene: TRBD2
J gene: TRBJ2-7
clone size: once
V gene: TRBV5-6

CDR3 DNA: TGTGCCAGCAGTGAAGCCTGGGCGTTGCGGGGGGACTACGAGCAGTACTTC
CDR3 protein: CASSEAWALRGDYEQYF
D gene: TRBD2
J gene: TRBJ2-7
clone size: .
V gene: TRBV2

CDR3 DNA: TGTGCCAGCAGGACTAGCGGGGGGGCGGGGGAGACCCAGTACTTC
CDR3 protein: CASRTSGGAGETQYF
D gene: TRBD2
J gene: TRBJ2-5
clone size: .
V gene: TRBV6-5

CDR3 DNA: TGTGCCAGCAGCGTAGTTGCGGGGGGACCAGATACGCAGTATTTT
CDR3 protein: CASSVVAGGPDTQYF
D gene: TRBD2
J gene: TRBJ2-3
clone size: .
V gene: TRBV9

CDR3 DNA: TGTGCCAGCAGAACGAGAGGTAGGAATAGCTACGAGCAGTACTTC
CDR3 protein: CASRTRGRNSYEQYF
D gene: .
J gene: TRBJ2-7
clone size: few
V gene: TRBV6-5

CDR3 DNA: TGCACCAGCAGCCATCCAGGGCTGACAGAATACGAGCAGTACTTC
CDR3 protein: CTSSHPGLTEYEQYF
D gene: .
J gene: TRBJ2-7
clone size: .
V gene: TRBV1

CDR3 DNA: TGTGCTAGTGGTTTCCCCCAGGGGTCCGAGCAGTACTTC
CDR3 protein: CASGFPQGSEQYF
D gene: .
J gene: TRBJ2-7
clone size: .
V gene: TRBV12-5

CDR3 DNA: TGTGCCAGCAGCCAAGGAAACGACAGGGCGAACACCGGGGAGCTGTTTTTT
CDR3 protein: CASSQGNDRANTGELFF
D gene: TRBD1
J gene: TRBJ2-2
clone size: .
V gene: TRBV14

CDR3 DNA: TGTGCCTGGGGGTGGACAGGGGACCACTTATCCTCTGGAAACACCATATATTTT
CDR3 protein: CAWGWTGDHLSSGNTIYF
D gene: TRBD1
J gene: TRBJ1-3
clone size: .
V gene: TRBV30

CDR3 DNA: TGTGCCACCAGACTAGCGGGAGTGACAGATACGCAGTATTTT
CDR3 protein: CATRLAGVTDTQYF
D gene: TRBD2
J gene: TRBJ2-3
clone size: .
V gene: TRBV6-4

CDR3 DNA: TGCGCCAGCAGTGAGGAACCCAACGGTGAGCAGTTCTTC
CDR3 protein: CASSEEPNGEQFF
D gene: .
J gene: TRBJ2-1
clone size: .
V gene: TRBV10-1

CDR3 DNA: TGTGCCACAGGGGGACAGGGGGATGGAAATCAGCCCCAGCATTTT
CDR3 protein: CATGGQGDGNQPQHF
D gene: TRBD1
J gene: TRBJ1-5
clone size: .
V gene: TRBV10-3

CDR3 DNA: TGTGCCAGCAACACAGGGAGAGAGACCCAGTACTTC
CDR3 protein: CASNTGRETQYF
D gene: .
J gene: TRBJ2-5
clone size: .
V gene: TRBV6-1

CDR3 DNA: TGTGCCAGCAGCTTGGACAGGGGGTTATCTAACTATGGCTACACCTTC
CDR3 protein: CASSLDRGLSNYGYTF
D gene: TRBD1
J gene: TRBJ1-2
clone size: .
V gene: TRBV5-4

CDR3 DNA: TGCGCCAGCAGCCAATCATTCAGGGAGGGACAGGGGGCGCGTAACTATGGCTACACCTTC
CDR3 protein: CASSQSFREGQGARNYGYTF
D gene: TRBD1
J gene: TRBJ1-2
clone size: .
V gene: TRBV4-1

CDR3 DNA: TGTGCCAGCAGCTTAGGGGAGAACTATGGCTACACCTTC
CDR3 protein: CASSLGENYGYTF
D gene: .
J gene: TRBJ1-2
clone size: .
V gene: TRBV13

CDR3 DNA: TGTGCCAGCAGCTTGCAACTAGCGGGAGCCCATGAGCAGTTCTTC
CDR3 protein: CASSLQLAGAHEQFF
D gene: TRBD2
J gene: TRBJ2-1
clone size: .
V gene: TRBV5-8

CDR3 DNA: TGCAGCGTCGGACTAGCGGGCCGTACGCAGTATTTT
CDR3 protein: CSVGLAGRTQYF
D gene: TRBD2
J gene: TRBJ2-3
clone size: .
V gene: TRBV29-1

CDR3 DNA: TGTGCCAGCAGCCTTAGAGGGATAAGGGATGAAGCTTTCTTT
CDR3 protein: CASSLRGIRDEAFF
D gene: .
J gene: TRBJ1-1
clone size: .
V gene: TRBV11-2